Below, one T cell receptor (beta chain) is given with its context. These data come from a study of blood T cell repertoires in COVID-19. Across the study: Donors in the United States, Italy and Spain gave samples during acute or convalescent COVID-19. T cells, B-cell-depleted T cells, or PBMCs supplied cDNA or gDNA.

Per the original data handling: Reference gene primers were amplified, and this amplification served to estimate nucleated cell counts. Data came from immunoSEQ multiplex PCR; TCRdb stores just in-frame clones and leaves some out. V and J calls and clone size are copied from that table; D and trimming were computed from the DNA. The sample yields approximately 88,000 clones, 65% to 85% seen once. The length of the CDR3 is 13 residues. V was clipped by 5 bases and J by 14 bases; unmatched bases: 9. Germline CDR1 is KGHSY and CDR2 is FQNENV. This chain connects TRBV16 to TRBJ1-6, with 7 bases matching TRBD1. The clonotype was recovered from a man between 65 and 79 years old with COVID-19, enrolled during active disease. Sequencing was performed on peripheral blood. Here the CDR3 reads CASSREGGVTLHF. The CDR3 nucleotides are TGTGCCAGCAGCAGAGAAGGGGGCGTGACCCTCCACTTT.